This T cell receptor (beta chain) derives from a study of blood T cell repertoires in COVID-19. Produced via immunoSEQ multiplex PCR; TCRdb's table is partial and in-frame only. The sample shows approximately 170,000 clones, approximately 90% of them seen only once. This CDR3 region has 15 residues. After removal of 5 bases from V and 3 bases from J, the junction contained 9 bases not matched to a gene. Germline V gene lookup returns CDR1 SGHTA and CDR2 FQGNSA. The source of this sequence is a man aged 45-60 years who had recovered from COVID-19. The J gene is TRBJ1-1, the V gene TRBV7-2; 7 bases line up with TRBD1. Input material: peripheral blood. DNA for the CDR3: TGTGCCAGCAGCCCCCGGCAGGGGGGAGACACTGAAGCTTTCTTT. It encodes CASSPRQGGDTEAFF.